The TCR beta chain described here comes from a study of blood T cell repertoires in COVID-19. In the study overall: Sites in the United States, Italy and Spain provided acute and convalescent COVID-19 samples. PBMCs, B-cell-depleted T cells, or T cells were the source of the cDNA or gDNA that made up the material.

The CDR3 totals 14 residues. The V end lost 3 bases, the J end lost 10 bases, and 13 bases lay between the germline ends. The germline CDR1 and CDR2 sequences are LGHDT and YNNKEL (reference sequence). Source study methods: Nucleated cell number was recorded as an estimate derived from reference gene primer amplification. Sequenced by immunoSEQ multiplex PCR; TCRdb stores in-frame clones only, minus some. V and J calls and clone size are copied from that table; D and trimming were computed from the DNA. The table shows under 500,000 clones, with around 89% occurring only once. Material for sequencing was peripheral blood. V gene TRBV3-1 (or the pseudogene TRBV3-2) combines with J gene TRBJ1-6; a weak D match, TRBD1 (5 bases). The TCR was taken from a woman aged 25 to 45 with acute or convalescent COVID-19. The CDR3 sequence is CASSQREGRSPLHF. CDR3 in DNA: TGTGCCAGCAGCCAGAGGGAGGGGAGATCACCCCTCCACTTT.